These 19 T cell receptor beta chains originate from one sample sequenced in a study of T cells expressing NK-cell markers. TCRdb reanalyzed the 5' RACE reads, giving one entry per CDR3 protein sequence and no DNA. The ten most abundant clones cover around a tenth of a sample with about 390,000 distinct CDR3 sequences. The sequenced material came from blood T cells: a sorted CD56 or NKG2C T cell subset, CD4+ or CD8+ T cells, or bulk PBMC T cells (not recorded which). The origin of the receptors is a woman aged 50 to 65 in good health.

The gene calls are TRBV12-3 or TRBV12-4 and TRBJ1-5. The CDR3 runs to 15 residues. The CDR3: CASSFSTVGGQPQHF.

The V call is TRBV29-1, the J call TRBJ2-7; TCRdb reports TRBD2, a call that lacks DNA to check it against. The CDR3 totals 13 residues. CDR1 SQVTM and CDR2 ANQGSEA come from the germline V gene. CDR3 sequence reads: CSVLRGGSSEQYF.

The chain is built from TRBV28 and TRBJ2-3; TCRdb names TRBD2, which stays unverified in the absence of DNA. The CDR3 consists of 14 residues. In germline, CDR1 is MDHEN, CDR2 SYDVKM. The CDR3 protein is CASGSAGGPDTQYF.

CDR3 region: CASSTTVLTGELFF. The chain is built from TRBV10-1 and TRBJ2-2. This CDR3 region has 14 residues. Germline V gene lookup returns CDR1 WNHNN and CDR2 SYGVQD (reference sequence).

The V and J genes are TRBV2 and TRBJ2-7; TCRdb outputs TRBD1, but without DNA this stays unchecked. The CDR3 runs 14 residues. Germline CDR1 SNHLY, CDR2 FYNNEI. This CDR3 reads CASRQGPVSHEQYF.

The CDR3 reads CASSLWERETQYF. V and J are TRBV12-3 or TRBV12-4 and TRBJ2-5. This CDR3 has 13 residues.

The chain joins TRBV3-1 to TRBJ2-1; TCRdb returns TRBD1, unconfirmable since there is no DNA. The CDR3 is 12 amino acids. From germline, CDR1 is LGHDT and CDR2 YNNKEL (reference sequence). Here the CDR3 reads CASSQNDRAQFF.

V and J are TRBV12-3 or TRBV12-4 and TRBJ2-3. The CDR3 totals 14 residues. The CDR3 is CASSFSDFTDTQYF.

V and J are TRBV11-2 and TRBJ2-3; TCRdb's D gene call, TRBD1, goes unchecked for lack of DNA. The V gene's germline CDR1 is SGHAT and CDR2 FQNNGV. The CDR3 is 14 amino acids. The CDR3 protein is CASSFRVGTDTQYF.

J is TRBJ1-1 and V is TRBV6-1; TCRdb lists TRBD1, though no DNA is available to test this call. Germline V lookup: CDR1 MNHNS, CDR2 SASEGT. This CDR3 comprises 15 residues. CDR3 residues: CASSEEGHTNTEAFF.

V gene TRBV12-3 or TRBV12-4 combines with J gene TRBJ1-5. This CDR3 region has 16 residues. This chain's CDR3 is CASRGNPFHSNQPQHF.

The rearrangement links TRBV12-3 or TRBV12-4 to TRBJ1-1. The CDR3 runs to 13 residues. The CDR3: CASSPFRNTEAFF.

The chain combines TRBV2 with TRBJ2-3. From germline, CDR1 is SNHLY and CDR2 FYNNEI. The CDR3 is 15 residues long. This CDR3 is CASSERLGSKDTQYF.

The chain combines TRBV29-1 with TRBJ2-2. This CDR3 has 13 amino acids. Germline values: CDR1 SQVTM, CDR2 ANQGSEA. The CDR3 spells CSVEDLGTGELFF.

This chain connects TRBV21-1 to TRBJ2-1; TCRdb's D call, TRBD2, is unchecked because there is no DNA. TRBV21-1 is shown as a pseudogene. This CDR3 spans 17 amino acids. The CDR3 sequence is CASRRPLGLAGGNEQFF.

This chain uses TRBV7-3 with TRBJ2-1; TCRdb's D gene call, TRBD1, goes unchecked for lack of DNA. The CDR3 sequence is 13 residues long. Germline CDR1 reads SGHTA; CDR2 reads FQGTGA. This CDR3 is CASSLGGPAEQFF.

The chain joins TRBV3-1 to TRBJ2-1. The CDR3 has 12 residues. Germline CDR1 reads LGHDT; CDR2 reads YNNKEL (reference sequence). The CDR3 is CASSKGGSEQFF.

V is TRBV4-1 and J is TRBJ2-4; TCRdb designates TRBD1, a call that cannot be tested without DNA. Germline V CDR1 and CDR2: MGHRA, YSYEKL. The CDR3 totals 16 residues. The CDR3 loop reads CASSQGADWAKNIQYF.

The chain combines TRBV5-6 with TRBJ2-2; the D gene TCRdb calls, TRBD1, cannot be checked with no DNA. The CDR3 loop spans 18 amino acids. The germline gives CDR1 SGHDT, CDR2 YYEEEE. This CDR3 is CASSQTLSGRANTGELFF.